This TCR beta chain was found in a study of blood T cell repertoires in COVID-19. As originally analysed: Researchers report that nucleated cell counts were estimated from reference gene primer amplification. The repertoire was sequenced with immunoSEQ multiplex PCR; TCRdb's copy has only in-frame clones and lacks some. Clone size and the V and J calls come from that table; the DNA yielded D and trimming. Of 75,000 to 90,000 clones listed, about 78% are singletons. Trimming removed 5 bases from V and 10 bases from J; junction bases left unmatched: 4. CDR1 is SGHTA and CDR2 is FQGNSA in the germline V gene. The CDR3 covers 14 residues.

The sequence derives from a man aged 55 to 70 with COVID-19, enrolled during active disease. Material for sequencing was peripheral blood. The chain links TRBV7-2 to TRBJ1-6, with 11 bases fitting TRBD1. In DNA form, the CDR3 reads TGTGCCAGCAGCCTGGGACAGGGGGGCTCACCCCTCCACTTT. Translating gives CASSLGQGGSPLHF.